One sample yielded the 19 T cell receptor beta chains listed below, sequenced in a study of T cell responses to AZD1222 COVID-19 vaccine. Some clones are missing from TCRdb's copy, which holds only in-frame ones; the method was immunoSEQ multiplex PCR. Of about 140,000 clones in the sample, more than 85% were seen once. The specimen comprised peripheral blood, sampled on day 0 of AZD1222 vaccination. The receptor set was obtained from an adult in good health.

The chain couples TRBV28 to TRBJ1-2, with 7 positions matching TRBD1. CDR1 is MDHEN, CDR2 SYDVKM, per germline. The CDR3 has 15 residues. V dropped 7 bases and J dropped 8; count of bases not matched to a gene: 16. The CDR3 is CASNPQRGRGEGYTF. CDR3 nucleotides: TGTGCCAGCAACCCCCAAAGGGGGCGGGGCGAGGGCTACACCTTC.

This chain connects TRBV28 to TRBJ2-7; D gene ambiguous. CDR3 length: 14 amino acids. Germline V lookup: CDR1 MDHEN, CDR2 SYDVKM. The V and J ends lost 2 bases and 2 bases respectively, with 10 bases between them. In DNA, the CDR3 is TGTGCCAGCAGTTTAAGGGCCCTAACCTACGAGCAGTACTTC. Translating gives CASSLRALTYEQYF.

This rearrangement joins TRBV6-5 to TRBJ2-1; unclear D gene. V was shortened by 8 bases and J by 0 bases, with 11 bases between the two germline ends. Germline V CDR1 and CDR2: MNHEY, SVGAGI. The CDR3 loop spans 14 amino acids. CDR3 nucleotide sequence: TGTGCCAGCCGCCCCGGAAGCTCCTACAATGAGCAGTTCTTC. Translated, it gives CASRPGSSYNEQFF.

The chain joins TRBV14 to TRBJ1-6; D is ambiguous. The CDR3 consists of 13 residues. V gave up 0 bases and J gave up 10 bases, with 7 bases separating them. Germline V gene lookup returns CDR1 SGHDN and CDR2 FVKESK. In nucleotides, the CDR3 is TGTGCCAGCAGCCAAGATCCCAGATCACCCCTCCACTTT. Protein sequence: CASSQDPRSPLHF.

The J gene is TRBJ1-1, the V gene TRBV5-1; perhaps TRBD1 as D (5 bases). The CDR3 sequence is 13 residues long. In germline, CDR1 is SGHRS, CDR2 YFSETQ. V was trimmed by 0 bases and J by 8 bases, leaving 11 bases between them. For the CDR3, the DNA is TGCGCCAGCAGCTTGGCCGGGGCAGGGGAAGCTTTCTTT. Residues: CASSLAGAGEAFF.

V usage is TRBV10-3 and J usage is TRBJ2-3; 8 bases map to TRBD1. V lost 11 bases to trimming and J lost 0 bases; unmatched junction nucleotides: 10. Germline V gene data show CDR1 as ENHRY and CDR2 as SYGVKD. CDR3 length equals 15 residues. The CDR3 sequence: CAAQGAAASTDTQYF. The CDR3 nucleotides are TGTGCCGCCCAGGGGGCAGCGGCGAGCACAGATACGCAGTATTTT.

This chain joins TRBV7-2 and TRBJ1-2, with D hard to call. The V gene's germline CDR1 is SGHTA and CDR2 FQGNSA. V was trimmed by 6 bases and J by 2 bases, leaving 16 bases between them. The CDR3 totals 15 residues. Here the CDR3 DNA reads TGTGCCAGCAGTTTGGGCGGGGTGGGGAACTATGGCTACACCTTC. This translates into CASSLGGVGNYGYTF.

J is TRBJ1-2 and V is TRBV16; no reliable D call. Germline lookup yields CDR1 KGHSY and CDR2 FQNENV. The CDR3 length is 16 residues. Trimming left V 1 base short and J 1 base short, with 13 bases between. The CDR3 DNA is TGTGCCAGCAGCCAATTGAGGGCCTCCCATAACTATGGCTACACCTTC. It yields the protein CASSQLRASHNYGYTF.

J is TRBJ2-5 and V is TRBV28; TRBD2 aligns across 10 bases. Germline loops: CDR1 MDHEN, CDR2 SYDVKM. CDR3 length: 17 amino acids. V lost 6 bases, J lost 2 bases, and 12 bases stayed unmatched. CDR3 DNA sequence: TGTGCCAGCAGCGTCAGGAGGAGCGGGAGGGAGCAAGAGACCCAGTACTTC. Protein sequence: CASSVRRSGREQETQYF.

The V gene is TRBV19, the J gene TRBJ2-1; D gene uncertain. CDR1 and CDR2 from the germline V gene are LNHDA and SQIVND (reference sequence). The CDR3 contains 13 residues. The V and J ends lost 2 bases and 6 bases respectively, with 8 bases between them. In DNA, the CDR3 is TGTGCCAGTAGTATACGGAATCCCAATGAGCAGTTCTTC. The encoded protein is CASSIRNPNEQFF. Full variable domain (rest looked up from reference TRBV19 and TRBJ2-1): DGGITQSPKYLFRKEGQNVTLSCEQNLNHDAMYWYRQDPGQGLRLIYYSQIVNDFQKGDIAEGYSVSREKKESFPLTVTSAQKNPTAFYLCASSIRNPNEQFFGPGTRLTVL.

The V and J genes are TRBV27 and TRBJ2-7; either TRBD1 or TRBD2 may fit D (5 bases each). The CDR3 is 14 residues long. The V gene lost 5 bases and the J gene lost 6 bases, with 17 bases spanning the gap. The germline CDR1 and CDR2 sequences are MNHEY and SMNVEV (reference sequence). The CDR3 sequence: CASSPGALGLEQYF. CDR3 DNA: TGTGCCAGCAGTCCCGGGGCCTTAGGGCTCGAGCAGTACTTC.

This clone has just one count. This rearrangement joins TRBV6-5 to TRBJ2-7; 9 bases fit TRBD1. Trimming removed 9 bases from V and 7 bases from J; junction bases left unmatched: 7. This CDR3 contains 12 residues. The germline V gene encodes CDR1 MNHEY and CDR2 SVGAGI. CDR3 sequence reads: CASLGTGREQYF. The CDR3 DNA follows: TGTGCCAGTCTAGGGACAGGGCGAGAGCAGTACTTC.

The chain employs TRBV11-3 and TRBJ2-1, with D possibly being TRBD2 (6 bases). V was clipped by 3 bases and J by 0 bases, with 6 bases between them. Germline V lookup: CDR1 SGHNT, CDR2 YENEEA. This CDR3 has 14 residues. CDR3 sequence reads: CASSLGGSYNEQFF. The CDR3 bases are TGTGCCAGCAGCTTGGGAGGCTCCTACAATGAGCAGTTCTTC. Filled out from reference TRBV11-3 and TRBJ2-1, the complete variable domain reads EAGVVQSPRYKIIEKKQPVAFWCNPISGHNTLYWYLQNLGQGPELLIRYENEEAVDDSQLPKDRFSAERLKGVDSTLKIQPAELGDSAVYLCASSLGGSYNEQFFGPGTRLTVL.

The chain carries TRBV23-1 and TRBJ2-4; maybe TRBD2 (6 bases). TRBV23-1 has ORF status, its function being uncertain. The CDR3 consists of 16 residues. V lost 3 bases and J 0 bases, leaving 12 bases between the germline ends. CDR3 amino acids: CASSQDGGVAKNIQYF. Written as DNA, the CDR3 is TGCGCCAGCAGTCAGGACGGCGGGGTAGCCAAAAACATTCAGTACTTC.

This sequence joins TRBV7-9 and TRBJ1-1; no firm D call. Germline values: CDR1 SEHNR, CDR2 FQNEAQ (reference sequence). The ends were cut back, 3 bases at V and 0 bases at J, with 8 bases in the middle. The CDR3 is 14 residues long. CDR3 amino acids: CASSFGGMNTEAFF. In DNA, the CDR3 is TGTGCCAGCAGCTTTGGCGGTATGAACACTGAAGCTTTCTTT.

The V and J genes are TRBV19 and TRBJ2-7, with TRBD2 matching 12 bases. The CDR3 runs 16 residues. J lost 3 bases, V lost 5 bases, and 8 bases had no gene match. In germline, CDR1 is LNHDA, CDR2 SQIVND (reference sequence). The CDR3 DNA reads as TGTGCCAGTAGTGACGGACTAGCGGGGATAAACTACGAGCAGTACTTC. Its translation is CASSDGLAGINYEQYF.

The gene calls are TRBV12-3 or TRBV12-4 and TRBJ2-7, with TRBD2 as a possible D gene (5 bases). CDR3 length: 13 residues. Deletions cut 5 bases from V and 2 bases from J, with 10 bases between. The DNA of the CDR3 is TGTGCCAGCAGTCCTTCCGGGGCCTACGAGCAGTACTTC. It codes for CASSPSGAYEQYF.

This clone was counted a single time. CDR3 nucleotide sequence: TGTGCCAGCAGCCCCCGGGACAGGAACACTGAAGCTTTCTTT. Translated: CASSPRDRNTEAFF. This chain links TRBV11-2 with TRBJ1-1; TRBD1 agrees at 7 bases. CDR3 length: 14 residues. Germline V gene data show CDR1 as SGHAT and CDR2 as FQNNGV. With 5 bases clipped from V and 1 base from J, the junction kept 4 bases outside the gene matches. The whole variable domain, filled in from reference TRBV11-2 and TRBJ1-1, reads EAGVAQSPRYKIIEKRQSVAFWCNPISGHATLYWYQQILGQGPKLLIQFQNNGVVDDSQLPKDRFSAERLKGVDSTLKIQPAKLEDSAVYLCASSPRDRNTEAFFGQGTRLTVV.

The rearrangement joins TRBV4-3 to TRBJ1-5; no clear D gene. Germline-derived CDR1 and CDR2 are LGHNA and YSLEER. V was pared by 0 bases and J by 1 base, with 13 bases between. The CDR3 has 17 amino acids. The CDR3 sequence: CASSQDPSWGSNQPQHF. CDR3 bases: TGCGCCAGCAGCCAAGATCCGTCATGGGGAAGCAATCAGCCCCAGCATTTT.